This record looks at one T cell receptor (beta chain) sequence and its context. The data were taken from a study of T cells in tuberculosis. For the study at large: Sequenced TCRs come from CD1B-GMM tetramer-binding T cells.

TCR-alpha and TCR-beta chains were sequenced unpaired. TCRdb keeps only in-frame clones here, not all; method: immunoSEQ multiplex PCR. The sample includes about 54,000 clones, 88% of them seen just once. Sorting used thawed, overnight-rested PBMC stained with anti-CD3, a viability dye and GMM-loaded CD1B tetramer. The lipid loaded on the CD1B tetramers was C32 glucose monomycolate from Rhodococcus equi. Tetramer-negative cells, 90,000 to 100,000 per donor, were also sorted. Sequencing used CD1b-GMM tetramer-negative cells sorted from PBMCs. The receptor was isolated from an adult woman with latent tuberculosis.

The CDR3 protein is CAWIWGDSGNTIYF. The CDR3 coding sequence is TGTGCCTGGATCTGGGGGGATTCTGGAAACACCATATATTTT. The gene calls are TRBV30 and TRBJ1-3, with a weak D call TRBD1 (5 bases). The CDR3 contains 14 residues. Germline values: CDR1 GTSNPN, CDR2 SVGIG (reference sequence). Trimming stripped 4 bases from V and 1 base from J, with 11 bases between.